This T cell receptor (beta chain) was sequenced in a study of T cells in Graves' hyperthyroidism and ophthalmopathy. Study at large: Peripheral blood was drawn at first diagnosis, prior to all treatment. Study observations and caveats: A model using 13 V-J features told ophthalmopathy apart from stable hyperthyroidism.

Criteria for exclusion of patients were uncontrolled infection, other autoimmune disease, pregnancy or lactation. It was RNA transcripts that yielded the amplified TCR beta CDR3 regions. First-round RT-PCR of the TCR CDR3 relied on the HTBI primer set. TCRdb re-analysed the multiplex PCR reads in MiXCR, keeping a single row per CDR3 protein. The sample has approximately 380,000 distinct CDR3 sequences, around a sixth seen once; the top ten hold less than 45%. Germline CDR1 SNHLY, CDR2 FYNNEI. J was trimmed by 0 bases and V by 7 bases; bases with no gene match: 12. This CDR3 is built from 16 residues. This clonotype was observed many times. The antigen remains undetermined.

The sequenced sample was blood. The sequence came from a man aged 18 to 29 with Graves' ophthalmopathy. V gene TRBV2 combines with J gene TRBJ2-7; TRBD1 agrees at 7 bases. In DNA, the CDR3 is TGTGCCAGCACTAATAGTGACAGGGACCCCTCCTACGAGCAGTACTTC. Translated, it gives CASTNSDRDPSYEQYF.